What follows are 32 T cell receptor beta chains derived from one specimen sequenced in a study of shared clonotypes between healthy human individuals. The assay was immunoSEQ multiplex PCR, and TCRdb's table has in-frame clones only and misses some. Among more than 2,000,000 clones listed, over 85% were seen once. Sample: naive CD4+ T cells from PBMCs. Subset reported: CD45RA+ positively selected. The receptors originated from a man between 18 and 35 years old in good health. Some clones in this sample may be carry-over from other donors' samples.

The CDR3, as DNA: TGTGCCAGCAGCCGCCCCCCTCAGAATCAGCCCCAGCATTTT. Its protein is CASSRPPQNQPQHF. The V gene is TRBV28, the J gene TRBJ1-5; D gene uncertain. Trimming took 6 bases from V and 4 from J, leaving 13 bases between them. Germline V gene data show CDR1 as MDHEN and CDR2 as SYDVKM. The CDR3 totals 14 residues. Combining the CDR3 with reference TRBV28 and TRBJ1-5 gives the whole variable domain DVKVTQSSRYLVKRTGEKVFLECVQDMDHENMFWYRQDPGLGLRLIYFSYDVKMKEKGDIPEGYSVSREKKERFSLILESASTNQTSMYLCASSRPPQNQPQHFGDGTRLSIL.

V is TRBV9 and J is TRBJ1-2; 8 bases match TRBD1. Germline loops: CDR1 SGDLS, CDR2 YYNGEE. V lost 4 bases and J lost 4; bases outside the gene matches: 6. The length of the CDR3 is 14 residues. CDR3 sequence (DNA): TGTGCCAGCAGCACCGGAACAGGGGGCTATGGCTACACCTTC. This gives the protein CASSTGTGGYGYTF.

This sequence joins TRBV28 and TRBJ1-1, with TRBD1 as a possible D gene (5 bases). The CDR3 spans 16 residues. Trimming removed 0 bases from V and 12 bases from J, with 23 bases in between. Germline-derived CDR1 and CDR2 are MDHEN and SYDVKM. In nucleotides, the CDR3 is TGTGCCAGCAGTTTATGGCGGGGGGAAAGGCCCCCGGGGTCTTTCTTT. Residues: CASSLWRGERPPGSFF.

The chain couples TRBV11-1 to TRBJ2-1, with TRBD2 identical over 8 bases. Germline CDR1 and CDR2: SGHAT and FQDESV (reference sequence). With V trimmed by 5 bases and J by 7 bases, 10 bases remained unmatched. This CDR3 is built from 15 residues. CDR3 sequence: CASSPRLAGNNEQFF. CDR3 nucleotides: TGTGCCAGCAGCCCCCGGCTAGCGGGCAATAATGAGCAGTTCTTC.

The V and J genes are TRBV5-1 and TRBJ2-2; D may be TRBD2 (5 bases). CDR1 SGHRS and CDR2 YFSETQ come from the germline V gene. The V end was cut by 7 bases, the J end by 5 bases, with 12 bases between. This CDR3 is 13 amino acids long. CDR3 DNA: TGCGCCAGCCTAAGGGCGGGTACCGGGGAGCTGTTTTTT. Translation: CASLRAGTGELFF.

The chain employs TRBV30 and TRBJ2-5; D ambiguous. Deletions cut 0 bases from V and 4 bases from J, with 9 bases between. CDR3 length: 13 amino acids. Germline values: CDR1 GTSNPN, CDR2 SVGIG (reference sequence). The CDR3 nucleotides are TGTGCCTGGAGTGTAGCCTTCGGAGAGACCCAGTACTTC. Encoded protein: CAWSVAFGETQYF.

Worth noting for this clone: The same CDR3 also results from other DNA sequences found in this sample. The chain is built from TRBV18 and TRBJ2-6; D unclear. Germline CDR1 reads KGHSH; CDR2 reads LQKENI. The CDR3 consists of 13 residues. V was cut by 3 bases and J by 2 bases, with 2 bases left in between. Here the CDR3 DNA reads TGTGCCAGCTCACCCACTGGGGCCAACGTCCTGACTTTC. Amino acid sequence: CASSPTGANVLTF.

V usage is TRBV7-8 and J usage is TRBJ1-2; no clear D. The V and J ends lost 1 base and 13 bases respectively, with 13 bases between them. The CDR3 runs to 12 residues. Germline V gene data show CDR1 as SGHVS and CDR2 as FQNEAQ. Written as DNA, the CDR3 is TGTGCCAGCAGCTTAGGAGGCTCTGCGGCCACCTTC. Amino acids: CASSLGGSAATF.

This chain connects TRBV28 to TRBJ2-1; 7 nucleotides line up with TRBD2. Looked up from germline, CDR1 is MDHEN and CDR2 is SYDVKM. The V and J ends lost 6 bases and 0 bases, in that order; junction bases with no gene match: 8. This CDR3 region has 16 residues. The CDR3 nucleotides read TGTGCCAGCAGCCGACTAGCCGCCAGCTCCTACAATGAGCAGTTCTTC. Protein: CASSRLAASSYNEQFF.

V and J are TRBV5-1 and TRBJ2-3; D may be TRBD2 (5 bases). Trimming pared 4 bases from V and 3 bases from J, leaving 21 bases between. The CDR3 is 17 amino acids. Per the germline V gene, CDR1 is SGHRS and CDR2 is YFSETQ. This CDR3 is CASSPEPVGSRTDTQYF. DNA of the CDR3: TGCGCCAGCAGCCCGGAACCCGTTGGGAGTCGAACAGATACGCAGTATTTT.

This clone was recorded once. This sequence joins TRBV7-6 and TRBJ2-1; 10 nucleotides line up with TRBD1. The germline V gene encodes CDR1 SGHVS and CDR2 FNYEAQ. This CDR3 has 17 amino acids. The V segment lost 2 bases and the J segment 6 bases; nucleotides outside the gene matches: 10. CDR3 sequence: CASSLRWFGTGVNEQFF. CDR3 nucleotides: TGTGCCAGCAGCTTAAGATGGTTTGGGACAGGGGTCAATGAGCAGTTCTTC.

The chain has TRBV7-9 and TRBJ2-5; D remains unclear. The J call is in doubt because the DNA end fits TRBJ2-7 better. The CDR3 length is 11 residues. Germline lookup yields CDR1 SEHNR and CDR2 FQNEAQ (reference sequence). In DNA, the CDR3 is TGTGCCAGCAGCTCCCGATACGAGCAGTACTTC. It encodes CASSSRYEQYF.

The chain couples TRBV11-2 to TRBJ1-4; D remains unclear. CDR1 is SGHAT, CDR2 FQNNGV, per germline. V was pared by 1 base and J by 10 bases, with 7 bases between. The length of the CDR3 is 12 residues. CDR3 DNA: TGTGCCAGCAGCTTAGGACCTGGAAAACTGTTTTTT. As protein: CASSLGPGKLFF.

The sample holds a few counts of this clone. This sequence joins TRBV11-3 and TRBJ2-7, with D possibly being TRBD1 or TRBD2 (5 bases each). CDR3 length: 15 amino acids. The germline V gene encodes CDR1 SGHNT and CDR2 YENEEA. V lost 5 bases and J 6 bases, leaving 20 bases between the germline ends. The CDR3 here is CASSPLGRGEVEQYF. The CDR3 DNA reads TGTGCCAGCAGCCCGCTAGGACGAGGGGAAGTCGAGCAGTACTTC.

As regards this clone: The same CDR3 can be traced to other DNA sequences in this sample. V is TRBV7-2 and J is TRBJ2-7, with 7 bases identical to TRBD2. This CDR3 comprises 14 residues. Germline CDR1 SGHTA, CDR2 FQGNSA. Trimming at V came to 3 bases and at J to 3 bases, leaving 5 bases not matched to a gene. The DNA for the CDR3 is TGTGCCAGCAGCTTCCAGCGGGGATACTACGAGCAGTACTTC. Translating gives CASSFQRGYYEQYF.

This chain joins TRBV6-6 and TRBJ2-7, with unresolved D. Trimming took off 6 bases at V and 5 bases at J, with 11 bases between the two ends. The CDR3 is 12 amino acids. Germline CDR1 MNHNY, CDR2 SVGAGI (reference sequence). CDR3 region: CASSRRVDEQYF. CDR3 DNA: TGTGCCAGCAGCCGCCGGGTTGACGAGCAGTACTTC.

This clone was found once. J is TRBJ2-1 and V is TRBV7-9, with 12 nucleotides matching TRBD2. The germline V gene has CDR1 SEHNR and CDR2 FQNEAQ (reference sequence). The V gene end was trimmed by 5 bases and the J gene end by 4 bases; junction bases not matched to a gene: 9. The CDR3 extends over 17 amino acids. The CDR3 spells CASSLRLAGATYNEQFF. The CDR3 DNA follows: TGTGCCAGCAGCCTACGACTAGCGGGGGCCACTTACAATGAGCAGTTCTTC.

J is TRBJ2-2 and V is TRBV5-4, with 7 nucleotides matching TRBD2. Germline CDR1 SGHNT, CDR2 YYREEE (reference sequence). The CDR3 totals 15 residues. J gave up 5 bases and V 2 bases, and 6 bases lay outside the gene matches. The CDR3 region has the DNA TGTGCCAGCAGCTTAGGCGCGGGAGAAACCGGGGAGCTGTTTTTT. Its translation: CASSLGAGETGELFF.

For this clone: Other DNA sequences in the sample encode the same CDR3. The chain carries TRBV7-2 and TRBJ1-2; maybe TRBD1 (5 bases). The germline gives CDR1 SGHTA, CDR2 FQGNSA. Between the trimmed V and J ends, which lost 0 bases and 3 bases, there was a span of 5 bases. This CDR3 is 13 amino acids long. The CDR3 here is CASSLARDYGYTF. CDR3 DNA: TGTGCCAGCAGCTTAGCCAGGGACTATGGCTACACCTTC.

V usage is TRBV4-1 and J usage is TRBJ1-5; tentative D call: TRBD1 (5 bases). This CDR3 spans 17 amino acids. The V and J ends lost 3 bases and 4 bases respectively, with 19 bases between them. CDR1 MGHRA and CDR2 YSYEKL come from the germline V gene. CDR3 nucleotides: TGCGCCAGCAGCCACCGCGCGGGGCAGTTTGGGAATCAGCCCCAGCATTTT. Translated: CASSHRAGQFGNQPQHF.

Turning to this clone: The identical CDR3 is also encoded by other nucleotide sequences in the sample. The chain uses TRBV10-3 and TRBJ2-7, with D unclear. V lost 0 bases to trimming and J lost 5 bases, with 5 bases between them. The germline gives CDR1 ENHRY, CDR2 SYGVKD. The CDR3 runs to 12 residues. This CDR3 is CAISESGDEQYF. The CDR3 DNA is TGTGCCATCAGTGAGTCCGGTGACGAGCAGTACTTC.

With regard to this clone: The junction does not match germline at one end; this may be a read error. The chain uses TRBV11-1 and TRBJ1-1, with D hard to call. CDR3 size: 14 residues. Germline CDR1 SGHAT, CDR2 FQDESV (reference sequence). The DNA for the CDR3 is TGTGCCGGCAGCCTCCGTCCAACGAACACTGAAGCTTTCTTT. Its protein is CAGSLRPTNTEAFF.

The V and J genes are TRBV28 and TRBJ1-1, with TRBD1 matching 7 bases. The germline gives CDR1 MDHEN, CDR2 SYDVKM. The length of the CDR3 is 15 residues. V was clipped by 5 bases and J by 2 bases; unmatched bases: 8. Here the CDR3 reads CASSPWGQKNTEAFF. CDR3 coding DNA: TGTGCCAGCAGTCCCTGGGGACAGAAAAACACTGAAGCTTTCTTT. The complete variable domain, with remaining parts taken from reference TRBV28 and TRBJ1-1, reads DVKVTQSSRYLVKRTGEKVFLECVQDMDHENMFWYRQDPGLGLRLIYFSYDVKMKEKGDIPEGYSVSREKKERFSLILESASTNQTSMYLCASSPWGQKNTEAFFGQGTRLTVV.

The V call is TRBV5-1, the J call TRBJ1-4; 7 bases align to TRBD1. The junction had 9 bases not matched to a gene; V was cut back by 4 bases and J by 9 bases. Germline V gene lookup returns CDR1 SGHRS and CDR2 YFSETQ. The CDR3 contains 14 residues. CDR3 DNA: TGCGCCAGCAGCGCCCGGACAGGCGACCAAAAACTGTTTTTT. The encoded protein is CASSARTGDQKLFF.

This clone was recorded only once. CDR3 DNA: TGCGCCAGCAGCCAAGTCCCAGCCAATGAGCAGTTCTTC. The encoded protein is CASSQVPANEQFF. The chain is built from TRBV4-3 and TRBJ2-1; D is undetermined. The CDR3 covers 13 residues. V was clipped by 1 base and J by 6 bases, with 7 bases between them. The V gene's germline CDR1 is LGHNA and CDR2 YSLEER.

The rearrangement uses TRBV5-1 and TRBJ2-1, with D maybe TRBD2 (6 bases). V lost 1 base and J lost 0, with 11 bases in between. CDR1 and CDR2 (germline): SGHRS, YFSETQ. The CDR3 runs to 16 residues. In DNA form, the CDR3 reads TGCGCCAGCAGCTTGAGGCAGCGGGTCTCCTACAATGAGCAGTTCTTC. This translates into CASSLRQRVSYNEQFF.

This chain connects TRBV7-2 to TRBJ1-1; 8 bases fit TRBD1. The CDR3 consists of 15 residues. Germline values: CDR1 SGHTA, CDR2 FQGNSA. V dropped 0 bases and J dropped 3; count of bases not matched to a gene: 3. Written as DNA, the CDR3 is TGTGCCAGCAGCTTAGCCCAGGGGGCCTACACTGAAGCTTTCTTT. Translated, it gives CASSLAQGAYTEAFF.

The chain couples TRBV5-1 to TRBJ1-3; 10 bases are a match to TRBD1. The CDR3 is 15 amino acids. J gave up 4 bases and V 5 bases, and 6 bases lay outside the gene matches. Looked up from germline, CDR1 is SGHRS and CDR2 is YFSETQ. The CDR3: CASSEGQGGGNTIYF. CDR3 nucleotides: TGCGCCAGCAGTGAAGGACAGGGGGGCGGAAACACCATATATTTT.

The chain employs TRBV5-1 and TRBJ2-1, with a possible D match to TRBD2 (7 bases). Looked up from germline, CDR1 is SGHRS and CDR2 is YFSETQ. CDR3 length equals 16 residues. The ends were cut back, 4 bases at V and 9 bases at J, with 23 bases in the middle. Here the CDR3 DNA reads TGCGCCAGCAGCCCGCGGGGGCTAGCGGACCTTTCTGAGCAGTTCTTC. Its protein is CASSPRGLADLSEQFF.

This clone is a singleton in its sample. The J gene is TRBJ2-1, the V gene TRBV5-4; the match to TRBD2 covers 16 bases. Germline lookup yields CDR1 SGHNT and CDR2 YYREEE (reference sequence). V lost 4 bases to trimming and J lost 6 bases; unmatched junction nucleotides: 7. This CDR3 has 17 amino acids. The CDR3 region has the DNA TGTGCCAGCAGCCTGGGACTAGCGGGAGGGGGTTTCAATGAGCAGTTCTTC. Protein product: CASSLGLAGGGFNEQFF.

The rearrangement links TRBV5-1 to TRBJ2-1; perhaps TRBD1 as D (6 bases). Trimming shortened V by 4 bases and J by 2 bases, and 13 bases separated the two germline ends. Germline V gene data show CDR1 as SGHRS and CDR2 as YFSETQ. The CDR3 runs 15 residues. The CDR3 region has the DNA TGCGCCAGCAGCCATGGAGGACAGCCCTACAATGAGCAGTTCTTC. Its protein is CASSHGGQPYNEQFF. The full variable domain, in which reference TRBV5-1 and TRBJ2-1 provide the parts outside the CDR3, is KAGVTQTPRYLIKTRGQQVTLSCSPISGHRSVSWYQQTPGQGLQFLFEYFSETQRNKGNFPGRFSGRQFSNSRSEMNVSTLELGDSALYLCASSHGGQPYNEQFFGPGTRLTVL.

The V call is TRBV7-3, the J call TRBJ2-2; 11 nucleotides align to TRBD2. The V segment lost 2 bases and the J segment 4 bases; nucleotides outside the gene matches: 15. Per germline, CDR1 SGHTA and CDR2 FQGTGA. The CDR3 extends over 20 amino acids. CDR3 sequence (DNA): TGTGCCAGCAGCTTACCCAAGGATAGCGGGAGGGCCCGTGTCACCGGGGAGCTGTTTTTT. This codes for CASSLPKDSGRARVTGELFF.